This T cell receptor beta chain is from a study of T-cell reconstitution after alpha-beta-depleted transplantation in children (dated by TCRdb to the mid-2010s). In terms of the full investigation: Using TCR repertoire profiling, the study followed T-cell immune reconstitution in a quantitative way in children after TCRalphabeta/CD19-depleted allogeneic hematopoietic cell transplantation.

Counted from cysteine to phenylalanine, this CDR3 has 15 amino acids. The DNA shown is the 45-base CDR3, in frame from base 1. Reading the germline V gene gives CDR1 ENHRY and CDR2 SYGVKD. The germline ends are 15 bases apart after V is trimmed by 3 bases and J by 6 bases. The library was obtained by PCR. Sequencing was carried out with an Illumina HiSeq 2500. TCR libraries were prepared with molecular barcoding, using unique molecular identifiers to normalize TCRbeta repertoire quantification. In TCRdb, the public reads were trimmed at Q25 with fastp and aligned with MiXCR, with productive beta chains retained. CDR3 protein duplicates are merged, each entry listing the most common genes and DNA. The sample table lists almost 500,000 distinct CDR3 sequences, about 12% of them with a count of one. The ten largest account for about 5.6% of the sample. This clonotype was seen many times. Its antigen is currently not known. No much larger clonotype is one base removed from it; base qualities were not supplied.

The sample here was PBMCs from the stem cell graft donor, taken from the stem cell graft. This chain joins TRBV10-3 to TRBJ2-1, with the D call perhaps TRBD1 or TRBD2, each one matching 5 bases. This sequence was found in a human donor who donated a stem cell graft to a child with combined immunodeficiency. The CDR3 corresponds to CAISELGAQPNEQFF. The DNA sequence is given as TGTGCCATCAGTGAACTCGGGGCCCAGCCCAATGAGCAGTTCTTC.